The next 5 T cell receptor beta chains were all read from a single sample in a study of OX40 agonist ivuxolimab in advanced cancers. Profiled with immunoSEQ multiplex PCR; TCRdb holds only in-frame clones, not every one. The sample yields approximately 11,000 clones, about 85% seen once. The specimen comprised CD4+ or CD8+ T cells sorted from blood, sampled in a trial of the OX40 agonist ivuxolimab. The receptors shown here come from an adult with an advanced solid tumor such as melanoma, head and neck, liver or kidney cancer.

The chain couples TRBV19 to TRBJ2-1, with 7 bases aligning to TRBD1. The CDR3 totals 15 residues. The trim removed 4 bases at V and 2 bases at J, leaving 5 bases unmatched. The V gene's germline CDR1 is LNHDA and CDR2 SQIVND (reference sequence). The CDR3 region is CASSTPGQTYNEQFF. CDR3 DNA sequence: TGTGCCAGTAGTACCCCGGGACAGACCTACAATGAGCAGTTCTTC.

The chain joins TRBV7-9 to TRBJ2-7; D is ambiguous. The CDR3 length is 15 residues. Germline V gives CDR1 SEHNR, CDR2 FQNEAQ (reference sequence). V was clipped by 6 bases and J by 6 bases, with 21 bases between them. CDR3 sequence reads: CASSNKGGSYTEQYF. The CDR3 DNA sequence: TGTGCCAGCAGTAATAAAGGCGGATCATACACCGAGCAGTACTTC.

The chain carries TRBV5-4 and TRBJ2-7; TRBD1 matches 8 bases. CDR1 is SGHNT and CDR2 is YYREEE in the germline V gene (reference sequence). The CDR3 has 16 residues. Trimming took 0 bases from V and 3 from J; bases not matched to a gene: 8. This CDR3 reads CASSLDVGQGIYEQYF. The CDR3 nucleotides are TGTGCCAGCAGCTTGGATGTTGGACAGGGTATCTACGAGCAGTACTTC.

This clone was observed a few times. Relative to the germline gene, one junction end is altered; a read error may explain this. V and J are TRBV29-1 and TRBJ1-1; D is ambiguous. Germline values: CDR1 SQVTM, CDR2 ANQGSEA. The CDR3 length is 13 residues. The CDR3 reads CSVQDGLNTEAFF. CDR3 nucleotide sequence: TGCAGCGTTCAAGACGGTCTGAACACTGAAGCTTTCTTT.

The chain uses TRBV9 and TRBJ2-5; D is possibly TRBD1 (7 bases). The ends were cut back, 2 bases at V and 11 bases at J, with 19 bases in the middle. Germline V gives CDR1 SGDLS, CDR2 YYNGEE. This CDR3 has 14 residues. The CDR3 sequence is CASSVEYRGGGQYF. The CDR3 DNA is TGTGCCAGCAGCGTGGAGTACAGGGGAGGTGGGCAGTACTTC. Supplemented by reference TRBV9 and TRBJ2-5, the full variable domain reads DSGVTQTPKHLITATGQRVTLRCSPRSGDLSVYWYQQSLDQGLQFLIQYYNGEERAKGNILERFSAQQFPDLHSELNLSSLELGDSALYFCASSVEYRGGGQYFGPGTRLLVL.